A selection of T cell receptor beta chains follows, all from one sample in a study of T-cell memory formation after mild COVID-19. TCRdb re-analysed the 5' RACE reads in MiXCR, keeping a single row per CDR3 protein. The sample yields 350,000 to 400,000 distinct CDR3 sequences, over 13% seen once. The sample was PBMCs or a T cell subset sorted from them (not recorded which). These receptors all stem from a man younger than 35 who had mild COVID-19 (a few samples of this study predate the infection). Cell type and time point are not known. Both conserved end residues are part of each CDR3. Each record gives: clone size, V gene, D gene, J gene, CDR3 DNA, CDR3 protein. The D gene is left open where the match is weak. The size of a clone is reported for some rows only, either as once, few or many, or as a class for expanded clones.

abundance: NA
v_gene: TRBV7-9
d_gene: TRBD1
j_gene: TRBJ1-2
CDR3nt: TGTGCCAGCAGCTTTGGACAGGGGGTTAACTATGGCTACACCTTC
CDR3aa: CASSFGQGVNYGYTF

abundance: few
v_gene: TRBV7-9
d_gene: NA
j_gene: TRBJ1-2
CDR3nt: TGTGCCGGATCTCGGTCAGGGGCCGACTATGGCTACACCTTC
CDR3aa: CAGSRSGADYGYTF

abundance: NA
v_gene: TRBV2
d_gene: NA
j_gene: TRBJ1-2
CDR3nt: TGTGCCAGCAGTGAGCCGAGGGTGAACTATGGCTACACCTTC
CDR3aa: CASSEPRVNYGYTF

abundance: many
v_gene: TRBV12-3/TRBV12-4
d_gene: NA
j_gene: TRBJ2-3
CDR3nt: TGTGCCAGCAGTCCTACCTTTACAGATACGCAGTATTTT
CDR3aa: CASSPTFTDTQYF

abundance: NA
v_gene: TRBV18
d_gene: TRBD1
j_gene: TRBJ1-5
CDR3nt: TGTGCCAGCTCAGGGGACAGGGCCCAGCCCCAGCATTTT
CDR3aa: CASSGDRAQPQHF

abundance: NA
v_gene: TRBV18
d_gene: TRBD1
j_gene: TRBJ2-3
CDR3nt: TGTGCCAGCTCACCCGGGACAGGGGGACGGGATACGCAGTATTTT
CDR3aa: CASSPGTGGRDTQYF

abundance: few
v_gene: TRBV5-1
d_gene: NA
j_gene: TRBJ1-3
CDR3nt: TGCGCCAGCGCGGACGGAAGCTCTGGAAACACCATATATTTT
CDR3aa: CASADGSSGNTIYF

abundance: NA
v_gene: TRBV5-4
d_gene: NA
j_gene: TRBJ2-5
CDR3nt: TGTGCCAGCAGCTTACAGGGAGGGGGTGAGACCCAGTACTTC
CDR3aa: CASSLQGGGETQYF

abundance: once
v_gene: TRBV5-1
d_gene: TRBD1
j_gene: TRBJ2-5
CDR3nt: TGCGCCAGCAGTTTGGGCCGGGACAGTAAAGAGACCCAGTACTTC
CDR3aa: CASSLGRDSKETQYF

abundance: few
v_gene: TRBV18
d_gene: NA
j_gene: TRBJ1-6
CDR3nt: TGTGCCAGCTCACCTGAGGGAAACAGAAATTCACCCCTCCACTTT
CDR3aa: CASSPEGNRNSPLHF

abundance: few
v_gene: TRBV5-1
d_gene: NA
j_gene: TRBJ2-1
CDR3nt: TGCGCCAGCAGCTCCGGAGGACTAAATGAGCAGTTCTTC
CDR3aa: CASSSGGLNEQFF

abundance: few
v_gene: TRBV28
d_gene: TRBD2
j_gene: TRBJ2-2
CDR3nt: TGTGCCAGCAGTTTAGCGGCAGCGGGGAAGGACGGGGAGCTGTTTTTT
CDR3aa: CASSLAAAGKDGELFF

abundance: few
v_gene: TRBV29-1
d_gene: NA
j_gene: TRBJ2-3
CDR3nt: TGCAGCGTTGAAGTCCGCACAGATACGCAGTATTTT
CDR3aa: CSVEVRTDTQYF

abundance: NA
v_gene: TRBV13
d_gene: NA
j_gene: TRBJ1-1
CDR3nt: TGTGCCAGCAGCTTAAGGCAGGGCGGTTTGGCTTTCTTT
CDR3aa: CASSLRQGGLAFF

abundance: NA
v_gene: TRBV9
d_gene: TRBD2
j_gene: TRBJ2-2
CDR3nt: TGTGCCAGCAGCGAGACTAGCGGGGGGCACACCGGGGAGCTGTTTTTT
CDR3aa: CASSETSGGHTGELFF

abundance: NA
v_gene: TRBV6-2/TRBV6-3
d_gene: NA
j_gene: TRBJ2-2
CDR3nt: TGTGCCAGCAGTTCCAACACCTTATTCGGGCCTCCAGCCGGGGAGCTGTTTTTT
CDR3aa: CASSSNTLFGPPAGELFF

abundance: few
v_gene: TRBV24-1
d_gene: NA
j_gene: TRBJ2-3
CDR3nt: TGTGCCACCAGTGATGGGGGGACGCAGTATTTT
CDR3aa: CATSDGGTQYF

abundance: NA
v_gene: TRBV4-3
d_gene: TRBD1
j_gene: TRBJ2-7
CDR3nt: TGCGCCAGCAGCCAAGGAAGGGCAGGGGGCCAAGAGCAGTACTTC
CDR3aa: CASSQGRAGGQEQYF

abundance: few
v_gene: TRBV12-3/TRBV12-4
d_gene: NA
j_gene: TRBJ2-5
CDR3nt: TGTGCCAGCAGTCAAGGACCCTCAGAGACCCAGTACTTC
CDR3aa: CASSQGPSETQYF

abundance: few
v_gene: TRBV5-1
d_gene: TRBD2
j_gene: TRBJ2-5
CDR3nt: TGCGCCAGCAGCTTCGTTGCGGGGGGTATCCAAGAGACCCAGTACTTC
CDR3aa: CASSFVAGGIQETQYF

abundance: few
v_gene: TRBV12-3/TRBV12-4
d_gene: NA
j_gene: TRBJ2-3
CDR3nt: TGTGCCAGCATCTTGGGGGCTAGCACAGATACGCAGTATTTT
CDR3aa: CASILGASTDTQYF

abundance: NA
v_gene: TRBV12-3/TRBV12-4
d_gene: TRBD2
j_gene: TRBJ2-3
CDR3nt: TGTGCCAGCAGCCCTAGCGGGGGGCCAACGCAGTATTTT
CDR3aa: CASSPSGGPTQYF

abundance: few
v_gene: TRBV6-5
d_gene: NA
j_gene: TRBJ2-7
CDR3nt: TGTGCCACCCTCGCCAACTCCTACGAGCAGTACTTC
CDR3aa: CATLANSYEQYF

abundance: few
v_gene: TRBV20-1
d_gene: TRBD1
j_gene: TRBJ1-5
CDR3nt: TGCAGTGCCACAGGGGTGATCGATCAGCCCCAGCATTTT
CDR3aa: CSATGVIDQPQHF

abundance: NA
v_gene: TRBV5-6
d_gene: NA
j_gene: TRBJ1-1
CDR3nt: TGTGCCAGCAGCGGGCAATACTGGAACACTGAAGCTTTCTTT
CDR3aa: CASSGQYWNTEAFF

abundance: NA
v_gene: TRBV12-3/TRBV12-4
d_gene: NA
j_gene: TRBJ2-3
CDR3nt: TGTGCCAGCAGTTTAGACCCCGGAGGGAATACGCAGTATTTT
CDR3aa: CASSLDPGGNTQYF

abundance: NA
v_gene: TRBV12-3/TRBV12-4
d_gene: NA
j_gene: TRBJ2-6
CDR3nt: TGTGCCAGCAGCGGAGGGGGGGCTGGGGCCAACGTCCTGACTTTC
CDR3aa: CASSGGGAGANVLTF

abundance: few
v_gene: TRBV5-1
d_gene: TRBD1
j_gene: TRBJ2-2
CDR3nt: TGCGCCACCTCCGGGACAGGGAACACCGGGGAGCTGTTTTTT
CDR3aa: CATSGTGNTGELFF

abundance: few
v_gene: TRBV7-2
d_gene: TRBD2
j_gene: TRBJ2-3
CDR3nt: TGTGCCAGCAGCAAGCTAGCGGGGGGCCAGGGAGATACGCAGTATTTT
CDR3aa: CASSKLAGGQGDTQYF

abundance: NA
v_gene: TRBV6-5
d_gene: NA
j_gene: TRBJ2-7
CDR3nt: TGTGCCAGCAGTTTGCAGCACTCCTACGAGCAGTACTTC
CDR3aa: CASSLQHSYEQYF

abundance: many
v_gene: TRBV7-2
d_gene: NA
j_gene: TRBJ1-5
CDR3nt: TGTGCCAGCAGCCGCCTGAGTGGAGTCAATCAGCCCCAGCATTTT
CDR3aa: CASSRLSGVNQPQHF

abundance: few
v_gene: TRBV12-5
d_gene: NA
j_gene: TRBJ2-7
CDR3nt: TGTGCTAGTGGTGTCGGGGCCCACGAGCAGTACTTC
CDR3aa: CASGVGAHEQYF

abundance: NA
v_gene: TRBV7-2
d_gene: NA
j_gene: TRBJ1-2
CDR3nt: TGTGCCAGCAGCTTAGTGGGACAAAAACCCTATGGCTACACCTTC
CDR3aa: CASSLVGQKPYGYTF

abundance: NA
v_gene: TRBV5-1
d_gene: NA
j_gene: TRBJ1-1
CDR3nt: TGCGCCAGCTCGGGTCCAGGGGCCGGCACTGAAGCTTTCTTT
CDR3aa: CASSGPGAGTEAFF

abundance: NA
v_gene: TRBV7-8
d_gene: NA
j_gene: TRBJ2-2
CDR3nt: TGTGCCAGCAGCTTGCCCAAGCTGCCTAGGTCGGGTGCCGGGGAGCTGTTTTTT
CDR3aa: CASSLPKLPRSGAGELFF

abundance: NA
v_gene: TRBV5-4
d_gene: TRBD2
j_gene: TRBJ2-7
CDR3nt: TGTGCCAGCAGCTTGCCGACTAGCGGGGGGGCTGACGAGCAGTACTTC
CDR3aa: CASSLPTSGGADEQYF

abundance: many
v_gene: TRBV12-3/TRBV12-4
d_gene: TRBD1
j_gene: TRBJ1-1
CDR3nt: TGTGCCAGCAGTTCGCGGGACAGGGGCACTGAAGCTTTCTTT
CDR3aa: CASSSRDRGTEAFF

abundance: few
v_gene: TRBV4-2
d_gene: TRBD1
j_gene: TRBJ2-1
CDR3nt: TGTGCCAGCAGCCAAGTTGGGGGACAGGGGTACAATGAGCAGTTCTTC
CDR3aa: CASSQVGGQGYNEQFF

abundance: NA
v_gene: TRBV5-1
d_gene: TRBD1
j_gene: TRBJ2-5
CDR3nt: TGCGCCAGCAGTTCCGGACAGGGGTACCAAGAGACCCAGTACTTC
CDR3aa: CASSSGQGYQETQYF

abundance: NA
v_gene: TRBV3-1
d_gene: NA
j_gene: TRBJ2-5
CDR3nt: TGTGCCAGCACCACCGGGGGAACCCAGTACTTC
CDR3aa: CASTTGGTQYF

abundance: NA
v_gene: TRBV6-5
d_gene: TRBD2
j_gene: TRBJ2-7
CDR3nt: TGTGCCAGCAGTTATCTCCTAGCGGGTATGCGGACCCACGAGCAGTACTTC
CDR3aa: CASSYLLAGMRTHEQYF

abundance: few
v_gene: TRBV20-1
d_gene: TRBD1
j_gene: TRBJ1-4
CDR3nt: TGCAGTGCGGGGACAGGGTTGGATGAAAAACTGTTTTTT
CDR3aa: CSAGTGLDEKLFF

abundance: NA
v_gene: TRBV20-1
d_gene: TRBD2
j_gene: TRBJ2-1
CDR3nt: TGCAGTGCTACCAGGACTAGCGGGACAAAAGCGTACTCCTACAATCAGCAGTTCTTC
CDR3aa: CSATRTSGTKAYSYNQQFF

abundance: few
v_gene: TRBV7-9
d_gene: TRBD1
j_gene: TRBJ2-6
CDR3nt: TGTGCCAGCAGCTTAACGGGGACAGGGCCTTCGGTTGGGGCCAACGTCCTGACTTTC
CDR3aa: CASSLTGTGPSVGANVLTF

abundance: many
v_gene: TRBV6-6
d_gene: NA
j_gene: TRBJ1-4
CDR3nt: TGTGCCAGCAGACCTAGGAGGGACCGTCCAACTAATGAAAAACTGTTTTTT
CDR3aa: CASRPRRDRPTNEKLFF

abundance: many
v_gene: TRBV4-2
d_gene: TRBD2
j_gene: TRBJ2-1
CDR3nt: TGTGCCAGCAGCCCGGGGGGGCCCTACAATGAGCAGTTCTTC
CDR3aa: CASSPGGPYNEQFF

abundance: many
v_gene: TRBV5-1
d_gene: NA
j_gene: TRBJ2-3
CDR3nt: TGTGCCAGCAGCTTATTGGCAGATACGCAGTATTTT
CDR3aa: CASSLLADTQYF

abundance: many
v_gene: TRBV11-2
d_gene: NA
j_gene: TRBJ2-7
CDR3nt: TGTGCCAGCAGCCCAAGCCCCGGCGGACGCCTGGACGAGCAGTACTTC
CDR3aa: CASSPSPGGRLDEQYF

abundance: NA
v_gene: TRBV6-5
d_gene: NA
j_gene: TRBJ1-2
CDR3nt: TGTGCCAGCAGTCTCACAGGGCCGGGAAGCTATGGCTACACCTTC
CDR3aa: CASSLTGPGSYGYTF

abundance: NA
v_gene: TRBV5-4
d_gene: TRBD1
j_gene: TRBJ2-4
CDR3nt: TGTGCCAGCGGGACAGACAGTCAACTAGCCAAAAACATTCAGTACTTC
CDR3aa: CASGTDSQLAKNIQYF

abundance: few
v_gene: TRBV29-1
d_gene: NA
j_gene: TRBJ2-3
CDR3nt: TGCAGCAGTGGCCCGAGAGATACGCAGTATTTT
CDR3aa: CSSGPRDTQYF

abundance: NA
v_gene: TRBV7-9
d_gene: TRBD2
j_gene: TRBJ2-5
CDR3nt: TGTGCCAGCAGCTTAGGGGGGCTAGCGGGAGACCAAGAGACCCAGTACTTC
CDR3aa: CASSLGGLAGDQETQYF

abundance: NA
v_gene: TRBV27
d_gene: NA
j_gene: TRBJ1-1
CDR3nt: TGTGCCAGCAGTTTATGGGCAGGGAACACTGAAGCTTTCTTT
CDR3aa: CASSLWAGNTEAFF

abundance: NA
v_gene: TRBV20-1
d_gene: NA
j_gene: TRBJ1-5
CDR3nt: TGCAGTGCTACCGCGGAGGACAGCAATCAGCCCCAGCATTTT
CDR3aa: CSATAEDSNQPQHF

abundance: few
v_gene: TRBV7-9
d_gene: NA
j_gene: TRBJ2-1
CDR3nt: TGTGCCAGCAGCTTGCCAGTCGGCGCCAATGAGCAGTTCTTC
CDR3aa: CASSLPVGANEQFF

abundance: many
v_gene: TRBV7-2
d_gene: NA
j_gene: TRBJ2-1
CDR3nt: TGTGCCAGCAGCTCTACCTCGGGGTACTACAATGAGCAGTTCTTC
CDR3aa: CASSSTSGYYNEQFF

abundance: few
v_gene: TRBV9
d_gene: NA
j_gene: TRBJ2-3
CDR3nt: TGTGCCAGCAGCCCCAGGGGGGGACAACGGACAGATACGCAGTATTTT
CDR3aa: CASSPRGGQRTDTQYF

abundance: NA
v_gene: TRBV20-1
d_gene: NA
j_gene: TRBJ1-5
CDR3nt: TGCAGTGCTGGTGGTGCAGGGGCCAATCAGCCCCAGCATTTT
CDR3aa: CSAGGAGANQPQHF

abundance: NA
v_gene: TRBV14
d_gene: TRBD2
j_gene: TRBJ2-2
CDR3nt: TGTGCCAGCAGCCAAAGAGCGGGGGCGGGGACCGGGGAGCTGTTTTTT
CDR3aa: CASSQRAGAGTGELFF

abundance: few
v_gene: TRBV6-5
d_gene: NA
j_gene: TRBJ2-6
CDR3nt: TGTGCCAGCGGGGGGCGTGGGGCCAACGTCCTGACTTTC
CDR3aa: CASGGRGANVLTF